This TCR beta chain was obtained from a study of blood T cell repertoires in COVID-19. The overall study: Italy, Spain and the United States were the sources of the convalescent and acute COVID-19 samples.

Grouping used clinical history reported by participants in a survey and questionnaire. Germline V lookup: CDR1 MNHEY, CDR2 SMNVEV (reference sequence). J was trimmed by 0 bases and V by 5 bases; bases with no gene match: 3. The CDR3 is 15 amino acids. In the authors' workflow: Reference gene primers were amplified, and this amplification served to estimate nucleated cell counts. The repertoire was sequenced with immunoSEQ multiplex PCR; TCRdb's copy has only in-frame clones and lacks some. The V and J calls and clone size are taken from that table; D and trimming were inferred from the DNA. The data hold about 400,000 clones, with roughly 87% observed a single time.

This TCR came from a woman between 18 and 29 years old with acute COVID-19. The chain employs TRBV27 and TRBJ2-1; 8 bases align to TRBD2. Sequencing was performed on PBMCs or T cells enriched from blood (not recorded which). CDR3 sequence (DNA): TGTGCCAGCAGTCTGGGACTAGTCTCCTACAATGAGCAGTTCTTC. This sequence encodes CASSLGLVSYNEQFF.